Detailed here is one T cell receptor (beta chain). Its cognate antigen is unknown. The sample is drawn from a study of post-analysis software for immune sequencing data. Notes on the study in general: A handful of TRBV segments appeared more often in patients than in controls, and TRBV5-6, TRBV5-1 and TRBV20-1 were among these. Compared with controls, patients showed significantly lower normalized Chao1 diversity.

The ends lost 7 bases at V and 4 bases at J; junction bases unmatched: 15. This CDR3 is built from 16 residues. Germline CDR1 reads SGHKS; CDR2 reads YYEKEE (reference sequence). Included in the TCR beta cDNA libraries were unique molecular identifiers. cDNA molecules numbering roughly 0.5 million came from roughly 1.1 to 9.2 million T cells. TCRdb re-analysed the PCR reads in MiXCR, keeping a single row per CDR3 protein. Here the sample spans fewer than 850,000 distinct CDR3 sequences, roughly 27% being singletons. The chain couples TRBV5-5 to TRBJ1-2; 8 bases line up with TRBD1. The specimen sequenced was blood. The sequence was obtained from a girl aged 5-17 years with multiple sclerosis. CDR3 sequence: CASGLYSGGGGYGYTF. CDR3 sequence (DNA): TGTGCCAGCGGACTATATTCAGGGGGCGGTGGCTATGGCTACACCTTC.